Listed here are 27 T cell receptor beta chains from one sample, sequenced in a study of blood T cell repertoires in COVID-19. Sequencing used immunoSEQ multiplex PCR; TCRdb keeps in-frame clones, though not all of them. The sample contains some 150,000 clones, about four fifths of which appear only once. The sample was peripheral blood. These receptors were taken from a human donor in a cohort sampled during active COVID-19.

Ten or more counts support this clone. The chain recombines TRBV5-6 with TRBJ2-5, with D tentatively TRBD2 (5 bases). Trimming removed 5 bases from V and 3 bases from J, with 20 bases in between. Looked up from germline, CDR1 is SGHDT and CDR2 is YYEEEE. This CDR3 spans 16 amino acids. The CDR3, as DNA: TGTGCCAGCAGTCGAGGACCATCCCGGGATGAAGAGACCCAGTACTTC. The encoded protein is CASSRGPSRDEETQYF.

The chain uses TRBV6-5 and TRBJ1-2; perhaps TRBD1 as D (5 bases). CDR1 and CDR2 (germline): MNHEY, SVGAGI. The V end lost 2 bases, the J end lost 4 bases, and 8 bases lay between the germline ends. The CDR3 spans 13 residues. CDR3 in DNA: TGTGCCAGCAGTTACGACGGGGGCTATGGCTACACCTTC. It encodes CASSYDGGYGYTF.

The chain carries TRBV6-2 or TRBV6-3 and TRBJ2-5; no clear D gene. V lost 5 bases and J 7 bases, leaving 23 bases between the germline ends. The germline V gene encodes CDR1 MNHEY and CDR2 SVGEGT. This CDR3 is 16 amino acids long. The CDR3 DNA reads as TGTGCCAGCAGTCTCCCGCCCTCTGGCAGGCCTGGGACCCAGTACTTC. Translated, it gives CASSLPPSGRPGTQYF.

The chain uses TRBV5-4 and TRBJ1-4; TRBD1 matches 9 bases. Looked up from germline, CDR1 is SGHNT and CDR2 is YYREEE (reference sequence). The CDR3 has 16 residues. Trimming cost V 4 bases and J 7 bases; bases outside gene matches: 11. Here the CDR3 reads CASSAGTGIFGEKLFF. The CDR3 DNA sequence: TGTGCCAGCAGCGCCGGGACAGGGATATTCGGTGAAAAACTGTTTTTT.

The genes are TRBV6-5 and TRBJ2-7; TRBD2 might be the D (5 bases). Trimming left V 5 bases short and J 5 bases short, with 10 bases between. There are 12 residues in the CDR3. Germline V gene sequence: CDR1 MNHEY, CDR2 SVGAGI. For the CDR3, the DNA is TGTGCCAGCAGTCGGACTGGCGACGAGCAGTACTTC. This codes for CASSRTGDEQYF.

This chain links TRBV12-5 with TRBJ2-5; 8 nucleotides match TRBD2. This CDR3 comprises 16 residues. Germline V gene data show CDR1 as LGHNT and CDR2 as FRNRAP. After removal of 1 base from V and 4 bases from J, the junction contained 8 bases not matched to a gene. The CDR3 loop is CASGLGRSGGLETQYF. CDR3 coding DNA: TGTGCTAGTGGTTTGGGCCGAAGCGGGGGCTTAGAGACCCAGTACTTC.

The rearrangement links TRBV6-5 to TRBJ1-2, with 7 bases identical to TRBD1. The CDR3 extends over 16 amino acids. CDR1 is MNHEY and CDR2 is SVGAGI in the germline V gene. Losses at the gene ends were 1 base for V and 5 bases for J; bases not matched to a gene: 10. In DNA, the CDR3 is TGTGCCAGCAGTTACTTTGCAGGGGGGAGAGAGTATGGCTACACCTTC. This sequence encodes CASSYFAGGREYGYTF.

DNA for the CDR3: TGTGCCAGCAGCTGGGCCCACAATCAGCCCCAGCATTTT. It is translated as CASSWAHNQPQHF. V and J are TRBV7-8 and TRBJ1-5; D remains ambiguous. This CDR3 contains 13 residues. V lost 4 bases, J lost 3 bases, and 7 bases lay in between. CDR1 and CDR2 (germline): SGHVS, FQNEAQ.

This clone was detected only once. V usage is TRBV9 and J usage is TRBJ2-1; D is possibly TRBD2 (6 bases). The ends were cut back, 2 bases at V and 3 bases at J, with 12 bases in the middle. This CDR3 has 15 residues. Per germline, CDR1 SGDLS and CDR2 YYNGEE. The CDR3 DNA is TGTGCCAGCAGCGTCGGACGGCGGGACTACAATGAGCAGTTCTTC. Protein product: CASSVGRRDYNEQFF.

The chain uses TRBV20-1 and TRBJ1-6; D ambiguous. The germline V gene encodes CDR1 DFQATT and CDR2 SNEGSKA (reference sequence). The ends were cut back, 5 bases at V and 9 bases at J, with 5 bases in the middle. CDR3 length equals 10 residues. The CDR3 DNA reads TGCAGTGCTCCGGGTTCACCCCTCCACTTT. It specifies CSAPGSPLHF.

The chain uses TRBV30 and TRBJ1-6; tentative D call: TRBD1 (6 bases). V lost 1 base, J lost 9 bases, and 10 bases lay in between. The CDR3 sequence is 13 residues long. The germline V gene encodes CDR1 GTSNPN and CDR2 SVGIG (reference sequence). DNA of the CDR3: TGTGCCTGGAGTGGCCAACAGGGTTCACCCCTCCACTTT. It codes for CAWSGQQGSPLHF.

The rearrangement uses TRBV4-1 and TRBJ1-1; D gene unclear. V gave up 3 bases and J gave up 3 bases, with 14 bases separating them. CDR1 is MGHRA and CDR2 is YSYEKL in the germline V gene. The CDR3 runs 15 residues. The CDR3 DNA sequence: TGCGCCAGCAGCCAGGGGAGAAGGGTCTACACTGAAGCTTTCTTT. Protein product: CASSQGRRVYTEAFF.

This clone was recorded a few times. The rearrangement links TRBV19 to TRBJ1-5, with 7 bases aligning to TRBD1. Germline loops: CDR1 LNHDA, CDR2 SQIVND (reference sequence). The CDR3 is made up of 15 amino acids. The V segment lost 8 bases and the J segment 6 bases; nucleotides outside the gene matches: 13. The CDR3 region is CASEPRLGGGQPQHF. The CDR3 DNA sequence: TGTGCCAGTGAGCCCCGGCTAGGGGGCGGTCAGCCCCAGCATTTT.

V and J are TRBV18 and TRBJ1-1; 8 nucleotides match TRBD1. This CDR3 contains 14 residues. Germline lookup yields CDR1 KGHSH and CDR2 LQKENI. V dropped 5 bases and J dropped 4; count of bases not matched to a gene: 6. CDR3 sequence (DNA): TGTGCCAGCTCAGACAGGGGTATAGGCACTGAAGCTTTCTTT. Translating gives CASSDRGIGTEAFF.

CDR3 loop: CASSPDTNTEAFF. The CDR3 coding sequence is TGTGCCAGCAGCCCAGACACGAACACTGAAGCTTTCTTT. The J gene is TRBJ1-1, the V gene TRBV5-5; D remains unclear. Germline V gene lookup returns CDR1 SGHKS and CDR2 YYEKEE (reference sequence). Trimming removed 4 bases at V and 1 base at J, with 8 bases between. CDR3 length: 13 amino acids.

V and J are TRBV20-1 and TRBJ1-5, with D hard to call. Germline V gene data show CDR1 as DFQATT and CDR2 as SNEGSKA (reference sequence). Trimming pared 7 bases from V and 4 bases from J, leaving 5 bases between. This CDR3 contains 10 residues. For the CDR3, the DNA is TGCAGTGGTCAGAATCAGCCCCAGCATTTT. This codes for CSGQNQPQHF.

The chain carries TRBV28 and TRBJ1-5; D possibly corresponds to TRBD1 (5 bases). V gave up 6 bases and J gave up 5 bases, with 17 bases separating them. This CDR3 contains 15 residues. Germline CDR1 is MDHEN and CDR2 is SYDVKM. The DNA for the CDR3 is TGTGCCAGCAGAACGGGACTCCTAGGCCATCAGCCCCAGCATTTT. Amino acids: CASRTGLLGHQPQHF.

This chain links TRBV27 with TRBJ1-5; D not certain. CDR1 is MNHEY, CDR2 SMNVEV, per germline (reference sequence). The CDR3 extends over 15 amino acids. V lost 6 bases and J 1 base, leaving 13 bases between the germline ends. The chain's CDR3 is CASRPQAGSNQPQHF. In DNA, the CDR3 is TGTGCCAGCAGGCCCCAGGCTGGGAGCAATCAGCCCCAGCATTTT.

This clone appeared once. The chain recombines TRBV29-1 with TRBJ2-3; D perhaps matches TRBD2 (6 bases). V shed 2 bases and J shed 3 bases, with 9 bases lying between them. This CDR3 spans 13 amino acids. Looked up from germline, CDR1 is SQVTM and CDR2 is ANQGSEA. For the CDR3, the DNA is TGCAGCGTTGAACCGGCGGGGACAGATACGCAGTATTTT. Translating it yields CSVEPAGTDTQYF.

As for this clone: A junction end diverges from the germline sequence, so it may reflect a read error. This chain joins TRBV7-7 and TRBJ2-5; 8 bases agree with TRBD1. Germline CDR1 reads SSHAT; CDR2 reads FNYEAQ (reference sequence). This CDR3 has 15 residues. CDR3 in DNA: TGTGCTAGCAGCCCAGACAGGGGCCTGGGAGAGACCCAGTACTTC. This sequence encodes CASSPDRGLGETQYF.

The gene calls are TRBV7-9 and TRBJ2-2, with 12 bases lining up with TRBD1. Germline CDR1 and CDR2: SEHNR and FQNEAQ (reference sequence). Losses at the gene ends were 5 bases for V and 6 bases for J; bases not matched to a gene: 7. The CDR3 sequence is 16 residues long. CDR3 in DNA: TGTGCCAGCAGCCCCCGGGACAGGGGGCGTTCCGGGGAGCTGTTTTTT. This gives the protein CASSPRDRGRSGELFF.

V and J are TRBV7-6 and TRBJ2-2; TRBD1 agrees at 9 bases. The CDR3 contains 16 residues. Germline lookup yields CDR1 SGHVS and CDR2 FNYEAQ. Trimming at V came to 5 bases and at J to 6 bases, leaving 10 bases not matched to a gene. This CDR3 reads CASSAGQGFVSGELFF. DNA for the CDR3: TGTGCCAGCAGCGCAGGACAGGGGTTCGTTTCCGGGGAGCTGTTTTTT.

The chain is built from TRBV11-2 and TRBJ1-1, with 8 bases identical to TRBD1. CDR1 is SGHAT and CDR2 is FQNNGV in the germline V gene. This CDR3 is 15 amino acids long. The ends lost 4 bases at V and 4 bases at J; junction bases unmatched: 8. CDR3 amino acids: CASSSGQAPGTEAFF. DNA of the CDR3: TGTGCCAGCAGCTCGGGACAGGCGCCGGGCACTGAAGCTTTCTTT.

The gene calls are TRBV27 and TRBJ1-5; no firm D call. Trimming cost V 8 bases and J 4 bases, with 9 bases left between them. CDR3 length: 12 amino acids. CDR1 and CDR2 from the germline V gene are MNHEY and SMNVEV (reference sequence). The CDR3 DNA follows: TGTGCCAGCCGAGGATCGAATCAGCCCCAGCATTTT. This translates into CASRGSNQPQHF.

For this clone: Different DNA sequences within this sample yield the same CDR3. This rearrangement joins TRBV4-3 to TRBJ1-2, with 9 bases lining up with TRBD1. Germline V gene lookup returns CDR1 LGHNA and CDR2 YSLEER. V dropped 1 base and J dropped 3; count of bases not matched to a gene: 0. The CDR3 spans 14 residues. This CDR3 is CASSQGTGDYGYTF. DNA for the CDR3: TGCGCCAGCAGCCAAGGGACAGGGGACTATGGCTACACCTTC.

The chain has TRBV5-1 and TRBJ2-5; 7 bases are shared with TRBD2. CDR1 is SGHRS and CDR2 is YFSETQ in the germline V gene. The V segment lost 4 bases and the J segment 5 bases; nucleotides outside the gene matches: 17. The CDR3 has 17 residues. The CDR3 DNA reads TGCGCCAGCAGCGCGGGCAAAGCGGGGCCGCCACGGGAGACCCAGTACTTC. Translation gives CASSAGKAGPPRETQYF. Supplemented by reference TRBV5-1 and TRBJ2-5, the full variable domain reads KAGVTQTPRYLIKTRGQQVTLSCSPISGHRSVSWYQQTPGQGLQFLFEYFSETQRNKGNFPGRFSGRQFSNSRSEMNVSTLELGDSALYLCASSAGKAGPPRETQYFGPGTRLLVL.

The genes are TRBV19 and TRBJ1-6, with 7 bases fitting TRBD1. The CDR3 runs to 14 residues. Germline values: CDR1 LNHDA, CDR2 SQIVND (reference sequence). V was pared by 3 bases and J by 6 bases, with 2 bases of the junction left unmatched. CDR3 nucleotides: TGTGCCAGTAGTATGGACAGGCCTAATTCACCCCTCCACTTT. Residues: CASSMDRPNSPLHF.